The next 29 T cell receptor beta chains were all read from a single sample in a study of long-term antiretroviral therapy in people with HIV. Survey-level resolution applied to immunoSEQ assay v3.0. The repertoire was sequenced with immunoSEQ multiplex PCR; TCRdb's copy has only in-frame clones and lacks some. The table lists 25,000 to 30,000 clones, roughly four fifths of them singletons. Specimen: unsorted PBMCs, collected 2.9 years after starting antiretroviral therapy. Receptor source: a man over 45 with HIV.

CDR3 DNA: TGTGCCAGTAGCCCTACAGGAACTGGAAACACCATATATTTT. Translating gives CASSPTGTGNTIYF. The chain recombines TRBV19 with TRBJ1-3, with D perhaps matching TRBD1 (5 bases). The CDR3 is 14 residues long. Germline-derived CDR1 and CDR2 are LNHDA and SQIVND (reference sequence). V was pared by 6 bases and J by 2 bases, with 11 bases between. Based on the CDR3 plus reference TRBV19 and TRBJ1-3, the full variable domain is DGGITQSPKYLFRKEGQNVTLSCEQNLNHDAMYWYRQDPGQGLRLIYYSQIVNDFQKGDIAEGYSVSREKKESFPLTVTSAQKNPTAFYLCASSPTGTGNTIYFGEGSWLTVV.

This chain connects TRBV7-2 to TRBJ2-3, with 9 bases aligning to TRBD2. The V gene end was trimmed by 3 bases and the J gene end by 2 bases; junction bases not matched to a gene: 6. The CDR3 spans 16 residues. CDR1 is SGHTA and CDR2 is FQGNSA in the germline V gene. CDR3 sequence reads: CASSFSGTSFTDTQYF. CDR3 coding DNA: TGTGCCAGCAGCTTTTCCGGGACTAGCTTCACAGATACGCAGTATTTT.

This chain uses TRBV7-9 with TRBJ2-3, with D tentatively TRBD2 (5 bases). CDR3 length equals 18 residues. Between the trimmed V and J ends, which lost 10 bases and 6 bases, there was a span of 32 bases. Germline values: CDR1 SEHNR, CDR2 FQNEAQ (reference sequence). The CDR3 is CATPPEAAEVSGGDTQYF. CDR3 sequence (DNA): TGTGCCACCCCTCCGGAGGCAGCAGAAGTCTCCGGCGGGGATACGCAGTATTTT.

This clone was counted a few times. V usage is TRBV11-2 and J usage is TRBJ1-1; D gene unclear. The V end was cut by 1 base, the J end by 1 base, with 7 bases between. CDR1 is SGHAT and CDR2 is FQNNGV in the germline V gene. This CDR3 is built from 14 residues. CDR3 region: CASSLVRKNTEAFF. The DNA of the CDR3 is TGTGCCAGCAGCTTAGTGCGGAAGAACACTGAAGCTTTCTTT.

The chain recombines TRBV7-9 with TRBJ2-3; possibly TRBD1 for D (5 bases). Trimming left V 1 base short and J 8 bases short, with 16 bases between. Germline-derived CDR1 and CDR2 are SEHNR and FQNEAQ (reference sequence). The CDR3 has 15 amino acids. CDR3 loop: CASSLGGLDAGTQYF. CDR3 sequence (DNA): TGTGCCAGCAGCTTAGGGGGCTTGGACGCCGGTACGCAGTATTTT. The full variable domain, with the rest looked up from reference TRBV7-9 and TRBJ2-3, is DTGVSQNPRHKITKRGQNVTFRCDPISEHNRLYWYRQTLGQGPEFLTYFQNEAQLEKSRLLSDRFSAERPKGSFSTLEIQRTEQGDSAMYLCASSLGGLDAGTQYFGPGTRLTVL.

The chain has TRBV6-5 and TRBJ2-7, with D perhaps TRBD2 (6 bases). CDR3 length: 14 amino acids. Trimming shortened V by 7 bases and J by 1 base, and 14 bases separated the two germline ends. The V gene's germline CDR1 is MNHEY and CDR2 SVGAGI. The CDR3 DNA reads as TGTGCCAGCAATCGACGGGGGTCTTCCTACGAGCAGTACTTC. Translated: CASNRRGSSYEQYF.

The rearrangement uses TRBV19 and TRBJ2-7, with D possibly called TRBD1 or TRBD2 (5 bases each). V gave up 5 bases and J gave up 0 bases, with 17 bases separating them. From germline, CDR1 is LNHDA and CDR2 SQIVND (reference sequence). The CDR3 covers 16 residues. CDR3 protein: CASSLLGDESSYEQYF. CDR3 DNA sequence: TGTGCCAGTAGTCTGCTGGGGGACGAGAGCTCCTACGAGCAGTACTTC. The full variable domain, in which reference TRBV19 and TRBJ2-7 provide the parts outside the CDR3, is DGGITQSPKYLFRKEGQNVTLSCEQNLNHDAMYWYRQDPGQGLRLIYYSQIVNDFQKGDIAEGYSVSREKKESFPLTVTSAQKNPTAFYLCASSLLGDESSYEQYFGPGTRLTVT.

This clone was recorded only once. The V and J genes are TRBV5-1 and TRBJ2-2, with TRBD2 matching 12 bases. Germline V lookup: CDR1 SGHRS, CDR2 YFSETQ. The CDR3 consists of 18 residues. J gave up 3 bases and V 2 bases, and 8 bases lay outside the gene matches. The CDR3 nucleotides read TGCGCCAGCAGCTTCGGACTAGCGGGGTTGGGGGACACCGGGGAGCTGTTTTTT. Translating gives CASSFGLAGLGDTGELFF.

The chain recombines TRBV5-6 with TRBJ1-5; D is uncertain. The CDR3 is made up of 14 amino acids. Looked up from germline, CDR1 is SGHDT and CDR2 is YYEEEE. V was clipped by 0 bases and J by 3 bases, with 7 bases between them. DNA of the CDR3: TGTGCCAGCAGCTTGGGGCAGATCAATCAGCCCCAGCATTTT. It specifies CASSLGQINQPQHF.

The V gene is TRBV7-2, the J gene TRBJ1-2; D gene uncertain. This CDR3 is built from 14 residues. Trimming took off 1 base at V and 4 bases at J, with 10 bases between the two ends. Germline CDR1 is SGHTA and CDR2 is FQGNSA. The CDR3 here is CASSLVRASYGYTF. The CDR3 DNA reads as TGTGCCAGCAGCTTAGTAAGGGCTAGCTATGGCTACACCTTC. Full variable domain (missing parts from reference TRBV7-2 and TRBJ1-2): GAGVSQSPSNKVTEKGKDVELRCDPISGHTALYWYRQSLGQGLEFLIYFQGNSAPDKSGLPSDRFSAERTGGSVSTLTIQRTQQEDSAVYLCASSLVRASYGYTFGSGTRLTVV.

V is TRBV6-6 and J is TRBJ1-2; tentatively, D is TRBD1 (6 bases). V was trimmed by 6 bases and J by 4 bases, leaving 15 bases between them. The germline V gene encodes CDR1 MNHNY and CDR2 SVGAGI (reference sequence). The CDR3 consists of 14 residues. CDR3 in DNA: TGTGCCAGCAGCTGGGACACCGACGGCTATGGCTACACCTTC. Protein: CASSWDTDGYGYTF.

This chain joins TRBV28 and TRBJ2-7; D possibly corresponds to TRBD2 (6 bases). The germline V gene encodes CDR1 MDHEN and CDR2 SYDVKM. The CDR3 consists of 15 residues. V was trimmed by 2 bases and J by 5 bases, leaving 16 bases between them. The CDR3 DNA is TGTGCCAGCAGTTTAGTGGTTTCGGGGGTCCACGAGCAGTACTTC. Translating it yields CASSLVVSGVHEQYF. Full variable domain (remainder filled in from reference TRBV28 and TRBJ2-7): DVKVTQSSRYLVKRTGEKVFLECVQDMDHENMFWYRQDPGLGLRLIYFSYDVKMKEKGDIPEGYSVSREKKERFSLILESASTNQTSMYLCASSLVVSGVHEQYFGPGTRLTVT.

The J gene is TRBJ2-3, the V gene TRBV11-1, with 9 bases fitting TRBD1. There are 16 residues in the CDR3. The J segment lost 0 bases and the V segment lost 5 bases, leaving 6 bases of the junction unmatched. CDR1 is SGHAT, CDR2 FQDESV, per germline (reference sequence). The CDR3 region is CASSATGGVSTDTQYF. CDR3 in DNA: TGTGCCAGCAGCGCAACAGGGGGCGTGAGCACAGATACGCAGTATTTT.

The chain couples TRBV28 to TRBJ2-7; maybe TRBD1 (5 bases). V lost 6 bases to trimming and J lost 0 bases, with 12 bases between them. CDR3 size: 14 residues. Germline values: CDR1 MDHEN, CDR2 SYDVKM. The CDR3 sequence is CASSLQVFSYEQYF. CDR3 nucleotides: TGTGCCAGCAGCTTACAGGTCTTCTCCTACGAGCAGTACTTC.

V and J are TRBV5-1 and TRBJ2-2, with 8 bases matching TRBD1. J gave up 5 bases and V 5 bases, and 11 bases lay outside the gene matches. CDR3 size: 16 residues. Looked up from germline, CDR1 is SGHRS and CDR2 is YFSETQ. The CDR3 here is CASRDPRGRRTGELFF. The DNA of the CDR3 is TGCGCCAGCAGAGATCCCAGGGGGCGACGGACCGGGGAGCTGTTTTTT.

The rearrangement uses TRBV11-2 and TRBJ1-3, with D maybe TRBD1 (5 bases). Trimming pared 0 bases from V and 8 bases from J, leaving 14 bases between. Germline V CDR1 and CDR2: SGHAT, FQNNGV. The CDR3 runs 15 residues. CDR3 sequence reads: CASSLEAGSEYTIYF. DNA for the CDR3: TGTGCCAGCAGCTTAGAAGCAGGGAGCGAGTACACCATATATTTT.

V usage is TRBV5-1 and J usage is TRBJ1-6, with TRBD1 matching over 7 bases. CDR1 and CDR2 (germline): SGHRS, YFSETQ. The CDR3 is 16 amino acids. J was trimmed by 10 bases and V by 3 bases; bases with no gene match: 13. DNA for the CDR3: TGCGCCAGCAGCTACTCGACAGGGAAAACGGAATCACCCCTCCACTTT. Residues: CASSYSTGKTESPLHF.

V usage is TRBV7-8 and J usage is TRBJ2-1, with a weak D call TRBD2 (7 bases). The CDR3 is made up of 14 amino acids. The germline gives CDR1 SGHVS, CDR2 FQNEAQ. V gave up 0 bases and J gave up 9 bases, with 12 bases separating them. CDR3 bases: TGTGCCAGCAGCTTAGCGGGGGGGCCGGTTGAGCAGTTCTTC. Residues: CASSLAGGPVEQFF.

V is TRBV19 and J is TRBJ1-2, with a possible D match to TRBD1 (5 bases). There are 12 residues in the CDR3. CDR1 LNHDA and CDR2 SQIVND come from the germline V gene (reference sequence). Trimming took off 4 bases at V and 8 bases at J, with 11 bases between the two ends. The chain's CDR3 is CASSTDRDGYTF. CDR3 sequence (DNA): TGTGCCAGTAGTACAGACAGAGACGGCTACACCTTC. Full variable domain (outside the CDR3, taken from reference TRBV19 and TRBJ1-2): DGGITQSPKYLFRKEGQNVTLSCEQNLNHDAMYWYRQDPGQGLRLIYYSQIVNDFQKGDIAEGYSVSREKKESFPLTVTSAQKNPTAFYLCASSTDRDGYTFGSGTRLTVV.

This rearrangement joins TRBV9 to TRBJ2-2, with a possible D match to TRBD2 (5 bases). With 2 bases removed from V and 2 bases from J, the gap between germline ends came to 13 bases. CDR1 and CDR2 from the germline V gene are SGDLS and YYNGEE. This CDR3 is built from 16 residues. DNA of the CDR3: TGTGCCAGCAGCGTGTCGGGATCGGGTAACACCGGGGAGCTGTTTTTT. Its protein is CASSVSGSGNTGELFF.

This rearrangement joins TRBV28 to TRBJ1-1; D is undetermined. Germline CDR1 reads MDHEN; CDR2 reads SYDVKM. This CDR3 is 17 amino acids long. Trimming shortened V by 3 bases and J by 5 bases, and 22 bases separated the two germline ends. For the CDR3, the DNA is TGTGCCAGCAGTTTCCCTTCCCGGACCGTCTCCCGGACTGAAGCTTTCTTT. Translation gives CASSFPSRTVSRTEAFF. The complete variable domain, with remaining parts taken from reference TRBV28 and TRBJ1-1, reads DVKVTQSSRYLVKRTGEKVFLECVQDMDHENMFWYRQDPGLGLRLIYFSYDVKMKEKGDIPEGYSVSREKKERFSLILESASTNQTSMYLCASSFPSRTVSRTEAFFGQGTRLTVV.

The V call is TRBV7-8, the J call TRBJ1-3; a weak D match, TRBD1 (6 bases). Germline CDR1 SGHVS, CDR2 FQNEAQ. This CDR3 region has 19 residues. Trimming took off 2 bases at V and 4 bases at J, with 24 bases between the two ends. This chain's CDR3 is CASSLSGDGAESSGNTIYF. The CDR3 region has the DNA TGTGCCAGCAGCTTATCAGGGGACGGCGCGGAATCCTCCGGAAACACCATATATTTT.

V is TRBV9 and J is TRBJ2-7; 8 bases agree with TRBD1. Germline CDR1 is SGDLS and CDR2 is YYNGEE. The trim removed 0 bases at V and 6 bases at J, leaving 5 bases unmatched. The CDR3 is made up of 14 amino acids. This CDR3 reads CASSVGAGGSEQYF. CDR3 coding DNA: TGTGCCAGCAGCGTAGGGGCAGGGGGCTCCGAGCAGTACTTC.

The V gene is TRBV6-6, the J gene TRBJ2-7; no firm D call. Germline V gene data show CDR1 as MNHNY and CDR2 as SVGAGI (reference sequence). V was shortened by 0 bases and J by 3 bases, with 6 bases between the two germline ends. This CDR3 contains 13 residues. This CDR3 is CASSYSKNYEQYF. The CDR3 DNA is TGTGCCAGCAGTTACTCGAAAAACTACGAGCAGTACTTC.

This chain uses TRBV11-2 with TRBJ2-3; 14 positions match TRBD2. The CDR3 sequence is 17 residues long. Germline V CDR1 and CDR2: SGHAT, FQNNGV. The ends lost 3 bases at V and 1 base at J; junction bases unmatched: 3. CDR3 region: CASSFRLAGGGTDTQYF. The CDR3 DNA sequence: TGTGCCAGCAGCTTCCGACTAGCGGGGGGGGGCACAGATACGCAGTATTTT.

The chain has TRBV5-6 and TRBJ1-1, with D tentatively TRBD1 (5 bases). The ends were cut back, 3 bases at V and 1 base at J, with 7 bases in the middle. The CDR3 length is 13 residues. The germline V gene has CDR1 SGHDT and CDR2 YYEEEE. CDR3 region: CASSYTGNTEAFF. The CDR3 bases are TGTGCCAGCAGCTACACAGGGAACACTGAAGCTTTCTTT.

This clone was seen just once. V and J are TRBV19 and TRBJ2-2; TRBD1 matches at 12 bases. V was pared by 7 bases and J by 6 bases, with 9 bases of the junction left unmatched. The CDR3 loop spans 16 amino acids. The germline V gene has CDR1 LNHDA and CDR2 SQIVND (reference sequence). The CDR3 DNA follows: TGTGCCAGTACTCCCCCGGGACAGGGGGCCTCCGGGGAGCTGTTTTTT. Protein product: CASTPPGQGASGELFF.

The CDR3 reads CASNMGTGGEQYF. The CDR3 coding sequence is TGTGCCAGCAATATGGGGACAGGTGGCGAGCAGTACTTC. The V call is TRBV6-6, the J call TRBJ2-7; the match to TRBD1 covers 8 bases. J was trimmed by 6 bases and V by 7 bases; bases with no gene match: 8. Germline V lookup: CDR1 MNHNY, CDR2 SVGAGI (reference sequence). The CDR3 loop spans 13 amino acids.

This sequence joins TRBV5-4 and TRBJ2-2; 7 nucleotides align to TRBD1. Trimming cost V 4 bases and J 1 base; bases outside gene matches: 7. CDR1 and CDR2 from the germline V gene are SGHNT and YYREEE (reference sequence). This CDR3 spans 16 amino acids. The CDR3 sequence is CASSTGQDRNTGELFF. In nucleotides, the CDR3 is TGTGCCAGCAGCACCGGACAGGATCGGAACACCGGGGAGCTGTTTTTT.